This T cell receptor beta chain was sequenced during a study of T cells after posttransplantation cyclophosphamide. The assay was immunoSEQ multiplex PCR, and TCRdb's table has in-frame clones only and misses some. There are 20,000 to 25,000 clones in the sample; around 73% occur only once, and approximately 0.65% lies in the top ten. On the day of bone marrow donation, the related graft donor provided peripheral blood. Comments on this clone: Its matching antigen is unknown.

The CDR3 sequence is 14 residues long. The V segment lost 5 bases and the J segment 2 bases; nucleotides outside the gene matches: 6. Germline V gene lookup returns CDR1 MNHNS and CDR2 SASEGT. Findings and caveats of the study: Recipient CMV seropositivity and CMV reactivation strongly tracked TRB clonality. Skin or GI-infiltrating T cells shared few TRB sequences with blood. Donor CD8+ memory clones often dominated recipient blood repertoires at later times.

This receptor was taken from a woman aged 55-69 years in good health, CMV-negative, and a related stem cell transplant donor. The sample taken for sequencing was memory CD4+ T cells sorted from PBMCs. The chain combines TRBV6-1 with TRBJ2-7; 7 bases map to TRBD1. The CDR3 nucleotides read TGTGCCAGCAGTAGGACAGGCGGAACCTACGAGCAGTACTTC. This sequence encodes CASSRTGGTYEQYF.